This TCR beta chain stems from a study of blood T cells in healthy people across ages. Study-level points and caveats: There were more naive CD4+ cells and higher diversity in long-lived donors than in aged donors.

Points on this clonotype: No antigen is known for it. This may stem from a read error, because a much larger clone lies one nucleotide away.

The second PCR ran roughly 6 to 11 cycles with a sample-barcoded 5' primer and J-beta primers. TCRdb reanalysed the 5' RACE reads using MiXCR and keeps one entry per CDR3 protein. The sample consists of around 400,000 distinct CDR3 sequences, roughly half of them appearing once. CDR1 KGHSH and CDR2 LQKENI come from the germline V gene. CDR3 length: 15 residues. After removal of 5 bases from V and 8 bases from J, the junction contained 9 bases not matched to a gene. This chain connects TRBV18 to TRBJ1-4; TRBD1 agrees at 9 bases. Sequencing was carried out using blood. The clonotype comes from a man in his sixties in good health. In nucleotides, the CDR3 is TGTGCCAGCTCATCACGGGGGACAGGGTACGAAAAACTGTTTTTT. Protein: CASSSRGTGYEKLFF. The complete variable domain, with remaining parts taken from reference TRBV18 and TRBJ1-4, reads NAGVMQNPRHLVRRRGQEARLRCSPMKGHSHVYWYRQLPEEGLKFMVYLQKENIIDESGMPKERFSAEFPKEGPSILRIQQVVRGDSAAYFCASSSRGTGYEKLFFGSGTQLSVL.